This TCR beta chain was obtained from a study of technical replicates of blood from a handful of donors. Method: immunoSEQ multiplex PCR; TCRdb's copy keeps in-frame clones and lacks some. This table has about 75,000 clones, 90% to 95% appearing once. The CDR3 sequence is 13 residues long. Germline V gene data show CDR1 as SGHDT and CDR2 as YYEEEE. V shed 4 bases and J shed 10 bases, with 15 bases lying between them. This clone turned up a few times. The receptor comes from a human donor in good health. Some clones in this sample may be carry-over from other donors' samples. The specimen sequenced was T cells isolated from PBMCs. The chain carries TRBV5-6 and TRBJ2-1; a weak D match, TRBD2 (5 bases). In nucleotides, the CDR3 is TGTGCCAGCAGCCATTTCCCTCGCGGGGAGCAGTTCTTC. Translating it yields CASSHFPRGEQFF.